Detailed here is one TCR beta chain. Its specific antigen is unknown. Within one base of it there is no much larger clone, and no base qualities were kept. The data are from a study of T cell repertoires in cytomegalovirus infection (dated by TCRdb to between 2018 and 2021). With respect to the entire study: The peptide stimulations were aimed at well-studied HLA-B-restricted epitopes as well as recently identified HLA-C-restricted CMV epitopes, whose presentation resists viral immunomodulation. Donor HLA type was relevant to the analysis, as public TCR beta signatures indicated carriage of CMV infection together with the matching HLA type.

Read against the paper, the sample's treatment or condition label means: in vitro stimulation with specific CMV peptide epitopes to enrich CMV-specific T cells. Sequencing instrument: Illumina HiSeq 1500. Through fastp at Q25 and MiXCR, TCRdb rebuilt clones from the public reads, retaining in-frame beta chains. Identical CDR3 protein sequences are pooled into one entry, listed with their most common genes and DNA. A total of hundreds of thousands of distinct CDR3 sequences appear in this sample, approximately 29% of them only once. The ten largest clones add up to under 15% of the sample. What the work shows at the level of the full study, not this receptor alone: The ex vivo response was dominated by HLA-C-restricted CMV-specific TCR beta clonotypes, and the single most frequent clonotype in two of eight donors was supplied by these HLA-C-restricted clonotypes. In both this cohort and an independent roughly 330-donor cohort, the cumulative frequency of public TCR beta family members distinguished carriers of CMV infection plus the relevant HLA type.

The germline V gene yields MNHEY for CDR1 and SVGEGT for CDR2. Compared with germline, V lacks 5 bases and J lacks 8 bases; bases without a gene match: 12. The CDR3 covers 15 residues, taking in both the cysteine and the phenylalanine. The CDR3 DNA has 45 bases and is translated from base 1. The TCR was taken from a human donor in good health (CMV status not recorded). Some clones in this sample may be carry-over from other donors' samples. The sample was cultured CD8+ T cells from PBMCs, taken from culture after CMV antigen stimulation. The chain couples TRBV6-2 or TRBV6-3 to TRBJ2-1, with 7 bases matching TRBD2. CDR3 sequence: CASSLRLAPRDEQFF. The base sequence is TGTGCCAGCAGTCTCAGACTAGCCCCACGAGATGAGCAGTTCTTC.